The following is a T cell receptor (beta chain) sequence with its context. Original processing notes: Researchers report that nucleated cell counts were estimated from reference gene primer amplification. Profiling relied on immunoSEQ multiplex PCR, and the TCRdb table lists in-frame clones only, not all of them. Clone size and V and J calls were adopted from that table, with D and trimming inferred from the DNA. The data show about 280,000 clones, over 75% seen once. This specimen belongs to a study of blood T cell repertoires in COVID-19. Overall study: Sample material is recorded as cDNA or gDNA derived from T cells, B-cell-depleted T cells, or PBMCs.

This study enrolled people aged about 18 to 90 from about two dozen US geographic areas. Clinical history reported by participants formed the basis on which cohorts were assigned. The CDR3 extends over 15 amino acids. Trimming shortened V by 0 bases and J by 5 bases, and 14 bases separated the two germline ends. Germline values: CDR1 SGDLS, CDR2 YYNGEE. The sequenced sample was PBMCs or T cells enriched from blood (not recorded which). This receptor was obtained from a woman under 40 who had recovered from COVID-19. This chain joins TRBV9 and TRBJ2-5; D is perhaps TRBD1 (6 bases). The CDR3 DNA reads TGTGCCAGCAGCGTAGGTGGCAGGGGACGGGAGACCCAGTACTTC. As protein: CASSVGGRGRETQYF.